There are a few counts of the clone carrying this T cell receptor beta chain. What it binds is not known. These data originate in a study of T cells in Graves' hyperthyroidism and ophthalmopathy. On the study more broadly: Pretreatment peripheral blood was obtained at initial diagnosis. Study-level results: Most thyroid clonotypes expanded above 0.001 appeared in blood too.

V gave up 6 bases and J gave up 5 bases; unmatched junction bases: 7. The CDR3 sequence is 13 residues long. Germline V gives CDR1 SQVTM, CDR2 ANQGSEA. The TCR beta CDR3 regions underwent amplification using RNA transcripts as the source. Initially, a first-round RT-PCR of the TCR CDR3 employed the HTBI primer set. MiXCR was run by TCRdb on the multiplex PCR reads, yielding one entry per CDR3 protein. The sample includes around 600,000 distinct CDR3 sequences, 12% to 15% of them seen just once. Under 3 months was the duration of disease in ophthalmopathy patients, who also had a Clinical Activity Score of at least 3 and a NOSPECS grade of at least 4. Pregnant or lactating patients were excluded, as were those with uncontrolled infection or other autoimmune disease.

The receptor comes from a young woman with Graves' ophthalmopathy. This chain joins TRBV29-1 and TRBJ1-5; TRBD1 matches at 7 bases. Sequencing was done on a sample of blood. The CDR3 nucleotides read TGCAGCGTCTCACAGGGGAAGGATCAGCCCCAGCATTTT. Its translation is CSVSQGKDQPQHF.